Listed here is a single T cell receptor beta chain. There are a few counts of this clonotype. Its binding antigen is unknown. Per-base qualities were not stored, and no clone one base away is much larger. Reads for this sample came from an Illumina HiSeq 1500. Using fastp trimming at Q25 and MiXCR clonotype assembly, TCRdb reanalyzed the public sequencing data and kept in-frame beta chains. Under each unique CDR3 protein, matching rows form one entry showing the most common genes and DNA. The sample yields 150,000 to 200,000 distinct CDR3 sequences; 8% to 10% were counted once. Together, the top ten hold about 4.6% of the sample. The CDR3 measures 15 amino acids from cysteine to phenylalanine. Left in the record is the CDR3 DNA by itself, 45 bases read in frame from the first base. The junction shows trimming of 8 bases on V and 5 bases on J, and the gene matches do not reach 13 bases of it. Sequences MNHGY (CDR1) and SAAAGT (CDR2) are obtained from the germline V gene.

The data were obtained in a study of T cell repertoires in cytomegalovirus infection (dated 2019 in TCRdb). Regarding the research as a whole: The HLA type of each donor mattered for the analysis, because public TCR beta signatures pointed to carriage of CMV infection along with the matching HLA type.

Broad study findings and their caveats: In the ex vivo response, HLA-C-restricted CMV-specific TCR beta clonotypes were dominant, and in two of eight donors the single most frequent clonotype came from this HLA-C-restricted group. In both this cohort and an independent roughly 350-donor cohort, the cumulative frequency of public TCR beta family members distinguished carriers of CMV infection plus the relevant HLA type.

Recombination linked TRBV6-8 to TRBJ2-5, with 8 middle bases fitting TRBD2. This receptor was obtained from a human donor in good health (CMV status not recorded). Some clones in this sample may be carry-over from other donors' samples. The sample comprised PBMCs. This receptor has the CDR3 CASRLAGGSSETQYF. The sequence in DNA is TGTGCCAGCCGTTTGGCGGGAGGTTCATCGGAGACCCAGTACTTC.